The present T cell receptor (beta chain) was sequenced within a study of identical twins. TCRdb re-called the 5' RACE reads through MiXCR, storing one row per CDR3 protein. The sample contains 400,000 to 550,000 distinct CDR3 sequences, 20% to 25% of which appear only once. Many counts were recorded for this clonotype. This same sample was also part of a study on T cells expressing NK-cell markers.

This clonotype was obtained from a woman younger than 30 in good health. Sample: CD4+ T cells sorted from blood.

Here the CDR3 reads CASSLGLAGGSEQFF. CDR3 bases: TGCGCCAGCAGCTTGGGACTAGCGGGGGGAAGTGAGCAGTTCTTC. This chain connects TRBV5-1 to TRBJ2-1; 13 nucleotides match TRBD2. From germline, CDR1 is SGHRS and CDR2 YFSETQ. The CDR3 totals 15 residues. The V gene end was trimmed by 0 bases and the J gene end by 9 bases; junction bases not matched to a gene: 3.